Presented here are 32 T cell receptor beta chains from one specimen sequenced in a study of cytomegalovirus exposure and HLA in healthy donors. It was with 60 Vbeta and 13 Jbeta primers that the PCR ran. Profiled with immunoSEQ multiplex PCR; TCRdb holds only in-frame clones, not every one. The profile covers about 120,000 clones, with 70% to 80% appearing a single time and approximately 5% taken by the ten largest. The sample was PBMCs. Receptors were obtained from a man aged 45 to 65 in good health and CMV-seropositive.

This sequence joins TRBV6-5 and TRBJ2-7; D gene ambiguous. Trimming shortened V by 6 bases and J by 6 bases, and 12 bases separated the two germline ends. Germline lookup yields CDR1 MNHEY and CDR2 SVGAGI. There are 12 residues in the CDR3. This CDR3 reads CASSRSGGEQYF. CDR3 DNA: TGTGCCAGCAGCCGGTCTGGTGGCGAGCAGTACTTC.

This clone was observed a few times. The V and J genes are TRBV2 and TRBJ2-3, with D possibly being TRBD2 (6 bases). The CDR3 runs to 15 residues. The germline V gene has CDR1 SNHLY and CDR2 FYNNEI. Trimming stripped 2 bases from V and 6 bases from J, with 15 bases between. The CDR3 region is CASSEKAGFSDTQYF. In DNA, the CDR3 is TGTGCCAGCAGTGAAAAGGCGGGGTTTAGCGATACGCAGTATTTT.

This chain connects TRBV5-4 to TRBJ1-2; tentatively, D is TRBD1 (6 bases). V lost 2 bases, J lost 2 bases, and 13 bases lay in between. The CDR3 is made up of 15 amino acids. Germline V gene sequence: CDR1 SGHNT, CDR2 YYREEE (reference sequence). CDR3 nucleotides: TGTGCCAGCAGCTTCGGGGCAGGGGAGAACTATGGCTACACCTTC. It encodes CASSFGAGENYGYTF. The full variable domain, rest sourced from reference TRBV5-4 and TRBJ1-2, is ETGVTQSPTHLIKTRGQQVTLRCSSQSGHNTVSWYQQALGQGPQFIFQYYREEENGRGNFPPRFSGLQFPNYSSELNVNALELDDSALYLCASSFGAGENYGYTFGSGTRLTVV.

Here the CDR3 reads CASSQGGGGPETQYF. The CDR3 nucleotides read TGCGCCAGCAGCCAAGGTGGGGGGGGCCCGGAGACCCAGTACTTC. The chain combines TRBV4-1 with TRBJ2-5, with D perhaps matching TRBD2 (7 bases). The CDR3 consists of 15 residues. The germline V and J ends were trimmed by 1 base and 5 bases, with 14 bases remaining between them. From germline, CDR1 is MGHRA and CDR2 YSYEKL.

This clone was counted only a few times. V gene TRBV6-1 combines with J gene TRBJ2-1; tentatively, D is TRBD1 (7 bases). Germline lookup yields CDR1 MNHNS and CDR2 SASEGT. The CDR3 consists of 14 residues. The V end lost 10 bases, the J end lost 6 bases, and 19 bases lay between the germline ends. In nucleotides, the CDR3 is TGTGCCATCATTTCGCGGCAGGGGGGCAATGAGCAGTTCTTC. It is translated as CAIISRQGGNEQFF.

This chain links TRBV7-6 with TRBJ2-1; 9 nucleotides align to TRBD2. With 6 bases clipped from V and 5 bases from J, the junction kept 11 bases outside the gene matches. From germline, CDR1 is SGHVS and CDR2 FNYEAQ. The length of the CDR3 is 16 residues. The CDR3 DNA follows: TGTGCCAGCAGTTCTATAGCGGGGGAGGTACACAATGAGCAGTTCTTC. The encoded protein is CASSSIAGEVHNEQFF.

The chain couples TRBV6-5 to TRBJ1-4; no clear D. The V end lost 0 bases, the J end lost 0 bases, and 5 bases lay between the germline ends. Germline V lookup: CDR1 MNHEY, CDR2 SVGAGI. CDR3 length: 15 amino acids. The CDR3 here is CASSYSGATNEKLFF. CDR3 in DNA: TGTGCCAGCAGTTACTCAGGAGCAACTAATGAAAAACTGTTTTTT.

This rearrangement joins TRBV6-5 to TRBJ2-1; the match to TRBD2 covers 13 bases. The V and J ends lost 6 bases and 5 bases, in that order; junction bases with no gene match: 4. The CDR3 contains 15 residues. Germline CDR1 is MNHEY and CDR2 is SVGAGI. CDR3 sequence: CASRPTSGGNNEQFF. As DNA, the CDR3 is TGTGCCAGCAGGCCGACTAGCGGGGGGAACAATGAGCAGTTCTTC.

This chain uses TRBV29-1 with TRBJ2-4, with 8 positions matching TRBD2. J lost 6 bases, V lost 5 bases, and 9 bases had no gene match. The germline CDR1 and CDR2 sequences are SQVTM and ANQGSEA. The CDR3 has 14 residues. The CDR3, as DNA: TGCAGCGTTATCTCGGGGGCGGGGGGAAACATTCAGTACTTC. Encoded protein: CSVISGAGGNIQYF.

This clone was found a few times. The chain couples TRBV7-2 to TRBJ1-5, with D maybe TRBD1 (5 bases). The CDR3 is 14 amino acids. Trimming removed 4 bases at V and 4 bases at J, with 11 bases between. Germline-derived CDR1 and CDR2 are SGHTA and FQGNSA. CDR3 bases: TGTGCCAGCAGCTCCGACAGCAGGAATCAGCCCCAGCATTTT. This sequence encodes CASSSDSRNQPQHF.

The chain links TRBV9 to TRBJ2-2; maybe TRBD1 (6 bases). Trimming removed 7 bases from V and 4 bases from J, with 14 bases in between. This CDR3 comprises 14 residues. The V gene's germline CDR1 is SGDLS and CDR2 YYNGEE. CDR3: CASEGQTGTGELFF. CDR3 nucleotide sequence: TGTGCCAGCGAAGGACAGACAGGCACCGGGGAGCTGTTTTTT. The full variable domain, its missing parts supplied by reference TRBV9 and TRBJ2-2, is DSGVTQTPKHLITATGQRVTLRCSPRSGDLSVYWYQQSLDQGLQFLIQYYNGEERAKGNILERFSAQQFPDLHSELNLSSLELGDSALYFCASEGQTGTGELFFGEGSRLTVL.

The J gene is TRBJ2-2, the V gene TRBV7-6, with D possibly being TRBD1 (6 bases). Trimming cost V 5 bases and J 4 bases, with 14 bases left between them. Germline values: CDR1 SGHVS, CDR2 FNYEAQ. This CDR3 spans 15 amino acids. CDR3 nucleotides: TGTGCCAGCAGCCTACAGGGTATTGGCACCGGGGAGCTGTTTTTT. It is translated as CASSLQGIGTGELFF.

The rearrangement joins TRBV7-2 to TRBJ1-4; no clear D. Germline-derived CDR1 and CDR2 are SGHTA and FQGNSA. CDR3 size: 15 residues. The ends were cut back, 5 bases at V and 6 bases at J, with 16 bases in the middle. This chain's CDR3 is CASSASNSFDEKLFF. Written as DNA, the CDR3 is TGTGCCAGCAGCGCCTCCAACTCTTTCGATGAAAAACTGTTTTTT.

This chain connects TRBV4-3 to TRBJ2-7; 11 bases agree with TRBD2. The germline V gene has CDR1 LGHNA and CDR2 YSLEER. The CDR3 sequence is 20 residues long. Trimming removed 0 bases from V and 2 bases from J; junction bases left unmatched: 15. Here the CDR3 reads CASSQDHPGQLAGGTYEQYF. The CDR3 DNA follows: TGCGCCAGCAGCCAAGATCATCCGGGCCAGCTAGCGGGAGGCACCTACGAGCAGTACTTC.

On this clone: Without the conserved terminal phenylalanine or tryptophan, this CDR3 likely stems from a read error. This rearrangement joins TRBV2 to TRBJ1-5; 9 bases line up with TRBD1. The trim removed 5 bases at V and 2 bases at J, leaving 4 bases unmatched. There are 15 residues in the CDR3. Germline V gene lookup returns CDR1 SNHLY and CDR2 FYNNEI. CDR3 bases: TGTGCCAGCAGTCCGACAGGGGGAGGCAATCAGCCCCAGCATGTT. This translates into CASSPTGGGNQPQHV.

The chain couples TRBV5-4 to TRBJ1-1, with D hard to call. The V and J ends lost 4 bases and 0 bases respectively, with 7 bases between them. CDR1 is SGHNT and CDR2 is YYREEE in the germline V gene (reference sequence). The CDR3 is made up of 13 amino acids. The chain's CDR3 is CASSAQLNTEAFF. CDR3 DNA: TGTGCCAGCAGCGCCCAGTTGAACACTGAAGCTTTCTTT. Full variable domain (missing parts from reference TRBV5-4 and TRBJ1-1): ETGVTQSPTHLIKTRGQQVTLRCSSQSGHNTVSWYQQALGQGPQFIFQYYREEENGRGNFPPRFSGLQFPNYSSELNVNALELDDSALYLCASSAQLNTEAFFGQGTRLTVV.

The chain couples TRBV6-4 to TRBJ2-2, with D maybe TRBD2 (5 bases). CDR3 length: 14 residues. V was cut by 4 bases and J by 3 bases, with 9 bases left in between. Per germline, CDR1 MRHNA and CDR2 SNTAGT. The CDR3 sequence: CASSAQRDTGELFF. The CDR3 DNA reads as TGTGCCAGCAGTGCCCAGAGGGACACCGGGGAGCTGTTTTTT.

The V call is TRBV15, the J call TRBJ1-2, with D possibly TRBD1 on 6 matching bases. From germline, CDR1 is LNHNV and CDR2 YYDKDF (reference sequence). The CDR3 is 17 amino acids. V shed 2 bases and J shed 2 bases, with 18 bases lying between them. The CDR3 here is CATSRLPTGFANYGYTF. The CDR3, as DNA: TGTGCCACCAGCAGACTCCCCACAGGGTTCGCAAACTATGGCTACACCTTC.

The rearrangement links TRBV23-1 to TRBJ1-2; D uncertain. TRBV23-1 carries the ORF label, with uncertain function. V gave up 7 bases and J gave up 2 bases, with 17 bases separating them. This CDR3 is 15 amino acids long. CDR3 in DNA: TGCGCCAGCATAACCAAGAGGAGAGGAAACTATGGCTACACCTTC. Its translation: CASITKRRGNYGYTF.

The chain has TRBV21-1 and TRBJ1-5; the DNA was not used to check the table's D call, TRBD1. TRBV21-1 is labeled a pseudogene. The CDR3 contains 18 residues. The CDR3, as DNA: TGTGCCAGCAGCAAAGGGCCGAGTCAGGGGGCCGGCAATCAGCCCCAGCATTTT. Translating gives CASSKGPSQGAGNQPQHF.

This chain connects TRBV5-6 to TRBJ1-5, with 10 bases aligning to TRBD1. The ends lost 0 bases at V and 8 bases at J; junction bases unmatched: 8. Germline CDR1 SGHDT, CDR2 YYEEEE. The CDR3 length is 16 residues. The CDR3 is CASSLEGQGIGKPQHF. For the CDR3, the DNA is TGTGCCAGCAGCTTGGAGGGACAGGGGATTGGTAAGCCCCAGCATTTT. The entire variable domain, with the rest obtained from reference TRBV5-6 and TRBJ1-5, is as follows: DAGVTQSPTHLIKTRGQQVTLRCSPKSGHDTVSWYQQALGQGPQFIFQYYEEEERQRGNFPDRFSGHQFPNYSSELNVNALLLGDSALYLCASSLEGQGIGKPQHFGDGTRLSIL.

This sequence joins TRBV19 and TRBJ2-7, with TRBD2 matching 12 bases. Germline CDR1 LNHDA, CDR2 SQIVND (reference sequence). The CDR3 covers 15 residues. V shed 5 bases and J 1 base; nucleotides not matched to a gene: 3. CDR3 residues: CASSVGLAGSYEQYF. The CDR3, as DNA: TGTGCCAGTAGTGTTGGACTAGCGGGGTCCTACGAGCAGTACTTC. Supplemented by reference TRBV19 and TRBJ2-7, the full variable domain reads DGGITQSPKYLFRKEGQNVTLSCEQNLNHDAMYWYRQDPGQGLRLIYYSQIVNDFQKGDIAEGYSVSREKKESFPLTVTSAQKNPTAFYLCASSVGLAGSYEQYFGPGTRLTVT.

As to this clone: A junction boundary mismatches the germline segment, possibly from a read error. The chain combines TRBV19 with TRBJ2-5; D gene unclear. This CDR3 spans 13 amino acids. CDR1 is LNHDA and CDR2 is SQIVND in the germline V gene (reference sequence). CDR3 amino acids: CASRPVNQETQYF. CDR3 sequence (DNA): TGTGCCAGTAGGCCAGTCAACCAAGAGACTCAGTACTTC.

The V call is TRBV7-9, the J call TRBJ1-1; D is undetermined. This CDR3 is built from 11 residues. Trimming removed 2 bases at V and 4 bases at J, with 2 bases between. The germline V gene has CDR1 SEHNR and CDR2 FQNEAQ (reference sequence). CDR3 protein: CASSLRTEAFF. In nucleotides, the CDR3 is TGTGCCAGCAGCTTACGCACTGAAGCTTTCTTT.

The V gene is TRBV11-2, the J gene TRBJ2-3; 8 positions match TRBD2. The V gene end was trimmed by 1 base and the J gene end by 1 base; junction bases not matched to a gene: 4. This CDR3 is 16 amino acids long. Germline V CDR1 and CDR2: SGHAT, FQNNGV. The CDR3 region is CASSLVFSGGTDTQYF. The CDR3 bases are TGTGCCAGCAGCTTAGTGTTTAGCGGGGGCACAGATACGCAGTATTTT.

The chain's CDR3 is CASSDPQGGTEAFF. The CDR3 coding sequence is TGTGCCAGCAGTGACCCTCAGGGAGGGACTGAAGCTTTCTTT. The chain uses TRBV2 and TRBJ1-1, with D possibly matching TRBD1 (5 bases). The germline CDR1 and CDR2 sequences are SNHLY and FYNNEI. This CDR3 is built from 14 residues. Trimming pared 3 bases from V and 5 bases from J, leaving 13 bases between.

This clone was picked up a small number of times. This chain joins TRBV6-6 and TRBJ1-1; D might be TRBD1 (5 bases). In germline, CDR1 is MNHNY, CDR2 SVGAGI (reference sequence). CDR3 size: 12 residues. V lost 8 bases, J lost 1 base, and 8 bases lay in between. CDR3 loop: CASDRSNTEAFF. In DNA, the CDR3 is TGTGCCAGCGACAGATCGAACACTGAAGCTTTCTTT.

The rearrangement uses TRBV5-1 and TRBJ1-2; 11 nucleotides agree with TRBD1. Germline-derived CDR1 and CDR2 are SGHRS and YFSETQ. The CDR3 is 16 amino acids. Trimming removed 4 bases from V and 4 bases from J; junction bases left unmatched: 9. The CDR3 spells CASSRTGTGGFYGYTF. In nucleotides, the CDR3 is TGCGCCAGCAGCCGGACCGGGACAGGGGGTTTCTATGGCTACACCTTC.

V gene TRBV2 combines with J gene TRBJ1-5; perhaps TRBD1 as D (6 bases). V lost 6 bases to trimming and J lost 0 bases, with 9 bases between them. The CDR3 has 14 residues. Per germline, CDR1 SNHLY and CDR2 FYNNEI. The DNA of the CDR3 is TGTGCCAGCAGCAGGGGTTATAGCAATCAGCCCCAGCATTTT. This translates into CASSRGYSNQPQHF. Full variable domain (remainder filled in from reference TRBV2 and TRBJ1-5): EPEVTQTPSHQVTQMGQEVILRCVPISNHLYFYWYRQILGQKVEFLVSFYNNEISEKSEIFDDQFSVERPDGSNFTLKIRSTKLEDSAMYFCASSRGYSNQPQHFGDGTRLSIL.

Concerning this clone: One base separates it from a far larger clone, so it is likely a read error. At the DNA level, this CDR3 is encoded by other sequences in the same sample as well. The chain employs TRBV30 and TRBJ1-1, with no clear D. CDR3 length: 13 amino acids. The V gene's germline CDR1 is GTSNPN and CDR2 SVGIG (reference sequence). This CDR3 is CAWSLSRSTEAFF. CDR3 nucleotides: TGTGCTTGGAGCCTATCCAGGTCCACTGAAGCTTTCTTT.

The chain combines TRBV4-3 with TRBJ2-3; D is perhaps TRBD1 (6 bases). The CDR3 is made up of 17 amino acids. Trimming removed 0 bases from V and 6 bases from J, with 19 bases in between. Per the germline V gene, CDR1 is LGHNA and CDR2 is YSLEER. As DNA, the CDR3 is TGCGCCAGCAGCCAAGAGGGGGCTAGCCGGAGTCGGGATACGCAGTATTTT. Translating it yields CASSQEGASRSRDTQYF.

This chain joins TRBV7-2 and TRBJ1-1; D gene ambiguous. Trimming shortened V by 2 bases and J by 4 bases, and 20 bases separated the two germline ends. The germline V gene has CDR1 SGHTA and CDR2 FQGNSA. CDR3 length: 17 amino acids. DNA for the CDR3: TGTGCCAGCAGCTTATCCCCCAGCGGACTACGGGGCACTGAAGCTTTCTTT. This codes for CASSLSPSGLRGTEAFF.